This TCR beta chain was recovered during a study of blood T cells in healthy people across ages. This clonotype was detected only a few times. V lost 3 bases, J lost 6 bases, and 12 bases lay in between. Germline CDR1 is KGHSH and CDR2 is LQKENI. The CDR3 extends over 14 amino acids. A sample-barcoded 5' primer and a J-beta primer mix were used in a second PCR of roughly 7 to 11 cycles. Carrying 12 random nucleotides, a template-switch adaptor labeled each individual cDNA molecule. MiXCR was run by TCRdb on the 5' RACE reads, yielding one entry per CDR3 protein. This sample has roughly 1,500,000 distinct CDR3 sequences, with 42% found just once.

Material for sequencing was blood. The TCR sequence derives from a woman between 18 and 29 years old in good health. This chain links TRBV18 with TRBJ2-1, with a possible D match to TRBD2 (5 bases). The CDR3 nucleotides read TGTGCCAGCTCACCTCCGACTATCCGCAATGAGCAGTTCTTC. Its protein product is CASSPPTIRNEQFF. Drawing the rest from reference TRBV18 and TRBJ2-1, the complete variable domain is NAGVMQNPRHLVRRRGQEARLRCSPMKGHSHVYWYRQLPEEGLKFMVYLQKENIIDESGMPKERFSAEFPKEGPSILRIQQVVRGDSAAYFCASSPPTIRNEQFFGPGTRLTVL.